The 22 T cell receptor beta chains below were found in one sample sequenced in a study of cytomegalovirus exposure and HLA in healthy donors. This PCR relied on a set of 60 Vbeta primers and 13 Jbeta primers. Method: immunoSEQ multiplex PCR; TCRdb's copy keeps in-frame clones and lacks some. The table includes 200,000 to 250,000 clones, 55% to 75% detected once. The source material was PBMCs. The receptor set was obtained from a man aged 35-49 years in good health and CMV-seropositive.

This clone appeared a few times. The chain uses TRBV5-1 and TRBJ2-3; 9 nucleotides line up with TRBD1. J lost 2 bases, V lost 6 bases, and 7 bases had no gene match. The CDR3 is made up of 15 amino acids. CDR1 and CDR2 from the germline V gene are SGHRS and YFSETQ. In nucleotides, the CDR3 is TGCGCCAGCAAAGACAGGGGGGGACCCACAGATACGCAGTATTTT. Translated: CASKDRGGPTDTQYF.

The chain joins TRBV5-5 to TRBJ2-7; 9 positions agree with TRBD2. Germline V gives CDR1 SGHKS, CDR2 YYEKEE (reference sequence). The V and J ends lost 4 bases and 0 bases, in that order; junction bases with no gene match: 8. This CDR3 is 16 amino acids long. The CDR3 is CASSPFPTSGSYEQYF. For the CDR3, the DNA is TGTGCCAGCAGCCCCTTCCCGACTAGCGGCTCCTACGAGCAGTACTTC. Based on the CDR3 plus reference TRBV5-5 and TRBJ2-7, the full variable domain is DAGVTQSPTHLIKTRGQQVTLRCSPISGHKSVSWYQQVLGQGPQFIFQYYEKEERGRGNFPDRFSARQFPNYSSELNVNALLLGDSALYLCASSPFPTSGSYEQYFGPGTRLTVT.

The chain uses TRBV7-6 and TRBJ1-4; no clear D. Trimming took off 5 bases at V and 3 bases at J, with 7 bases between the two ends. The CDR3 is 13 residues long. CDR1 and CDR2 (germline): SGHVS, FNYEAQ. The CDR3 DNA reads TGTGCCAGCAGCACCACACCTAATGAAAAACTGTTTTTT. Protein product: CASSTTPNEKLFF.

Points on this clone: Other nucleotide sequences from this sample produce the same CDR3. This chain connects TRBV5-1 to TRBJ2-2; D is possibly TRBD1 (5 bases). CDR1 and CDR2 from the germline V gene are SGHRS and YFSETQ. The CDR3 length is 15 residues. V was trimmed by 5 bases and J by 4 bases, leaving 15 bases between them. This CDR3 is CASSIQGASTGELFF. The CDR3 coding sequence is TGCGCCAGCAGTATTCAGGGTGCGAGCACCGGGGAGCTGTTTTTT.

J is TRBJ1-5 and V is TRBV28; D perhaps matches TRBD1 (6 bases). Germline V gene sequence: CDR1 MDHEN, CDR2 SYDVKM. Trimming stripped 4 bases from V and 7 bases from J, with 20 bases between. This CDR3 has 16 residues. This chain's CDR3 is CASSYLERQGIQPQHF. DNA of the CDR3: TGTGCCAGCAGTTATTTAGAACGCCAGGGGATCCAGCCCCAGCATTTT. Full variable domain (remainder filled in from reference TRBV28 and TRBJ1-5): DVKVTQSSRYLVKRTGEKVFLECVQDMDHENMFWYRQDPGLGLRLIYFSYDVKMKEKGDIPEGYSVSREKKERFSLILESASTNQTSMYLCASSYLERQGIQPQHFGDGTRLSIL.

The chain recombines TRBV10-2 with TRBJ1-1; TRBD1 aligns across 7 bases. This CDR3 has 14 amino acids. CDR1 is WSHSY and CDR2 is SAAADI in the germline V gene. With 6 bases clipped from V and 0 bases from J, the junction kept 4 bases outside the gene matches. The CDR3 sequence: CASRVQGMNTEAFF. The DNA of the CDR3 is TGCGCCAGCAGGGTACAGGGGATGAACACTGAAGCTTTCTTT.

The table lists this clone with a count of one. This chain connects TRBV4-1 to TRBJ1-2, with 10 positions matching TRBD1. Germline V gene sequence: CDR1 MGHRA, CDR2 YSYEKL. This CDR3 region has 16 residues. Trimming at V came to 4 bases and at J to 2 bases, leaving 7 bases not matched to a gene. In DNA, the CDR3 is TGCGCCAGCAGCCCGGGACAGGGGATTTTAAACTATGGCTACACCTTC. This codes for CASSPGQGILNYGYTF.

CDR3 DNA: TGTGCCAGCAGCGCGCAGGGGATAACAGATACGCAGTATTTT. It encodes CASSAQGITDTQYF. The chain joins TRBV9 to TRBJ2-3; the D gene is possibly TRBD1 (6 bases). The CDR3 sequence is 14 residues long. Per germline, CDR1 SGDLS and CDR2 YYNGEE. Trimming stripped 3 bases from V and 3 bases from J, with 11 bases between.

The chain combines TRBV5-4 with TRBJ2-7, with 7 positions matching TRBD1. Losses at the gene ends were 2 bases for V and 1 base for J; bases not matched to a gene: 0. The length of the CDR3 is 13 residues. Germline CDR1 SGHNT, CDR2 YYREEE (reference sequence). This chain's CDR3 is CASSLQGSYEQYF. The CDR3 nucleotides are TGTGCCAGCAGCTTACAGGGGTCCTACGAGCAGTACTTC.

V usage is TRBV5-1 and J usage is TRBJ2-7; the D is unclear. The V and J ends lost 7 bases and 6 bases respectively, with 8 bases between them. The CDR3 has 10 residues. Germline CDR1 reads SGHRS; CDR2 reads YFSETQ. Written as DNA, the CDR3 is TGCGCCAGCCCCGGTCGCGAGCAGTACTTC. Amino acids: CASPGREQYF.

The rearrangement joins TRBV6-6 to TRBJ2-7; possibly TRBD2 for D (7 bases). The V end was cut by 6 bases, the J end by 7 bases, with 22 bases between. There are 15 residues in the CDR3. Germline V gives CDR1 MNHNY, CDR2 SVGAGI (reference sequence). This chain's CDR3 is CASSLLGGAVREQYF. The CDR3, as DNA: TGTGCCAGCAGCCTCCTAGGGGGGGCGGTGAGGGAGCAGTACTTC.

The chain is built from TRBV14 and TRBJ2-5; 7 bases fit TRBD2. The CDR3 has 16 residues. The J segment lost 4 bases and the V segment lost 1 base, leaving 9 bases of the junction unmatched. Germline loops: CDR1 SGHDN, CDR2 FVKESK. The CDR3 nucleotides are TGTGCCAGCAGCCAAGTATCCGGGACTAAGGGAGAGACCCAGTACTTC. This translates into CASSQVSGTKGETQYF.

This chain uses TRBV9 with TRBJ2-7, with a tentative D call TRBD2 (7 bases). Looked up from germline, CDR1 is SGDLS and CDR2 is YYNGEE. There are 15 residues in the CDR3. The V and J ends lost 3 bases and 4 bases respectively, with 17 bases between them. CDR3 in amino acids: CASSALGGAGYEQYF. As DNA, the CDR3 is TGTGCCAGCAGCGCCCTAGGGGGGGCCGGGTACGAGCAGTACTTC.

The gene calls are TRBV5-4 and TRBJ2-1, with 7 positions matching TRBD1. The CDR3 runs 18 residues. Looked up from germline, CDR1 is SGHNT and CDR2 is YYREEE (reference sequence). V lost 0 bases, J lost 0 bases, and 9 bases stayed unmatched. The CDR3 sequence is CASSLDDAGDSSYNEQFF. CDR3 sequence (DNA): TGTGCCAGCAGCTTGGATGACGCAGGGGACAGCTCCTACAATGAGCAGTTCTTC.

The chain combines TRBV6-1 with TRBJ2-3; a weak D match, TRBD1 (6 bases). Trimming removed 4 bases from V and 3 bases from J, with 11 bases in between. CDR1 MNHNS and CDR2 SASEGT come from the germline V gene. CDR3 size: 14 residues. The CDR3 bases are TGTGCCAGCAGTGTCCCAACAGGGACAGATACGCAGTATTTT. Its protein is CASSVPTGTDTQYF.

This clone occurred a few times. A junction end diverges from the germline sequence, so it may reflect a read error. This chain connects TRBV4-1 to TRBJ1-2; 7 bases match TRBD1. This CDR3 region has 13 residues. Germline CDR1 reads MGHRA; CDR2 reads YSYEKL. The CDR3 bases are TGCGCCAGCAGCCTCCGGGACAGTGACCCCTGCGCCTTC. Amino acid sequence: CASSLRDSDPCAF.

The V gene is TRBV6-1, the J gene TRBJ1-1; TRBD1 might be the D (6 bases). Trimming cost V 8 bases and J 1 base, with 14 bases left between them. This CDR3 has 14 amino acids. Germline CDR1 reads MNHNS; CDR2 reads SASEGT. CDR3: CASRQGGGNTEAFF. DNA for the CDR3: TGTGCCAGCCGTCAGGGAGGGGGGAACACTGAAGCTTTCTTT.

This clone was detected a few times. V and J are TRBV7-2 and TRBJ2-3; 12 positions match TRBD2. Trimming removed 5 bases from V and 5 bases from J; junction bases left unmatched: 5. This CDR3 is 15 amino acids long. From germline, CDR1 is SGHTA and CDR2 FQGNSA. In DNA form, the CDR3 reads TGTGCCAGCAGCCCGGCTAGCGGGGGGGGAGATACGCAGTATTTT. Its protein is CASSPASGGGDTQYF.

This clone turned up a few times. The chain joins TRBV6-1 to TRBJ1-5; the match to TRBD1 covers 9 bases. Germline CDR1 MNHNS, CDR2 SASEGT. The ends lost 4 bases at V and 1 base at J; junction bases unmatched: 2. The CDR3 has 15 amino acids. CDR3 nucleotide sequence: TGTGCCAGCAGTGGACAGGGGGAAAGCAATCAGCCCCAGCATTTT. Protein product: CASSGQGESNQPQHF.

The table lists this clone with a few counts. The chain uses TRBV19 and TRBJ1-3; tentative D call: TRBD1 (6 bases). The CDR3 totals 15 residues. Between the trimmed V and J ends, which lost 4 bases and 0 bases, there was a span of 10 bases. The V gene's germline CDR1 is LNHDA and CDR2 SQIVND (reference sequence). CDR3 DNA: TGTGCCAGTAGTACCCGGGACAACTCTGGAAACACCATATATTTT. This translates into CASSTRDNSGNTIYF.

The chain uses TRBV18 and TRBJ2-2; 7 bases line up with TRBD1. This CDR3 has 14 amino acids. V trimming: 11 bases; J trimming: 9 bases; junction bases outside the gene matches: 15. CDR1 and CDR2 from the germline V gene are KGHSH and LQKENI. The CDR3 DNA reads TGTGCCTCCTCCGGGACAGAGGGGACAAGGGAGCTGTTTTTT. It encodes CASSGTEGTRELFF.

The chain is built from TRBV14 and TRBJ2-1; 10 bases are shared with TRBD2. J was trimmed by 4 bases and V by 4 bases; bases with no gene match: 4. The CDR3 extends over 15 amino acids. Germline CDR1 is SGHDN and CDR2 is FVKESK. The CDR3 DNA is TGTGCCAGCAGCCTTGTAGCGGGGGGTTACAATGAGCAGTTCTTC. The encoded protein is CASSLVAGGYNEQFF.